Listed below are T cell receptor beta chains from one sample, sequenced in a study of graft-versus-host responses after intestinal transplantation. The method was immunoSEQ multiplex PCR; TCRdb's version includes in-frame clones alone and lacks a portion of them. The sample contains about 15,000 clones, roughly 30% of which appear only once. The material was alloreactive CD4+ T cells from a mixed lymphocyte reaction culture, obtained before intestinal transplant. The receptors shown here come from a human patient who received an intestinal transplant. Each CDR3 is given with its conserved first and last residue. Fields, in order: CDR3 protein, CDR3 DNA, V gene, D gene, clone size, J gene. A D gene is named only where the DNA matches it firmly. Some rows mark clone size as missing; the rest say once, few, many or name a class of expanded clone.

cdr3_aa: CASGDRVNTEAFF
cdr3_nt: TGTGCCAGCGGGGACAGGGTGAACACTGAAGCTTTCTTT
v_call: TRBV10-3
d_call: TRBD1
clone_size: .
j_call: TRBJ1-1

cdr3_aa: CASSEPGQGSGYTF
cdr3_nt: TGCGCCAGCAGCGAGCCGGGACAGGGGTCGGGCTACACCTTC
v_call: TRBV5-1
d_call: TRBD1
clone_size: .
j_call: TRBJ1-2

cdr3_aa: CASRPAQGFGNTIYF
cdr3_nt: TGTGCCAGCAGGCCCGCACAGGGTTTCGGAAACACCATATATTTT
v_call: TRBV2
d_call: .
clone_size: .
j_call: TRBJ1-3

cdr3_aa: CASSVGAGLSYNEQFF
cdr3_nt: TGTGCCAGCAGCGTAGGGGCGGGATTAAGCTACAATGAGCAGTTCTTC
v_call: TRBV9
d_call: .
clone_size: few
j_call: TRBJ2-1

cdr3_aa: CASSSPVYATDTQYF
cdr3_nt: TGTGCCAGCAGCAGCCCCGTTTACGCCACAGATACGCAGTATTTT
v_call: TRBV5-4
d_call: .
clone_size: .
j_call: TRBJ2-3

cdr3_aa: CASSEEIGTGGGEQYF
cdr3_nt: TGTGCCAGCAGTGAGGAAATCGGGACAGGGGGAGGCGAGCAGTACTTC
v_call: TRBV10-3
d_call: TRBD1
clone_size: few
j_call: TRBJ2-7

cdr3_aa: CASSAGTGGADTQYF
cdr3_nt: TGTGCCAGCAGCGCGGGGACAGGAGGGGCAGATACGCAGTATTTT
v_call: TRBV4-2
d_call: TRBD1
clone_size: .
j_call: TRBJ2-3

cdr3_aa: CARSLGGLRGDTQYF
cdr3_nt: TGCGCCCGCAGCTTGGGGGGGCTCCGGGGAGATACGCAGTATTTT
v_call: TRBV5-1
d_call: .
clone_size: few
j_call: TRBJ2-3

cdr3_aa: CASSLTSTGKGSGYTF
cdr3_nt: TGTGCCAGCAGCCTTACCTCGACAGGGAAGGGTAGTGGCTACACCTTC
v_call: TRBV11-1
d_call: TRBD1
clone_size: few
j_call: TRBJ1-2

cdr3_aa: CASSDRSGNTIYF
cdr3_nt: TGTGCCAGCAGTGACAGGTCTGGAAACACCATATATTTT
v_call: TRBV6-5
d_call: .
clone_size: few
j_call: TRBJ1-3

cdr3_aa: CASTGGYEQYF
cdr3_nt: TGTGCCAGCACAGGGGGCTACGAGCAGTACTTC
v_call: TRBV6-8
d_call: TRBD1
clone_size: .
j_call: TRBJ2-7

cdr3_aa: CASSSDGYNSPLHF
cdr3_nt: TGCGCCAGCAGCTCGGACGGCTATAATTCACCCCTCCACTTT
v_call: TRBV5-1
d_call: .
clone_size: few
j_call: TRBJ1-6

cdr3_aa: CASSLTGHSGNTIYF
cdr3_nt: TGTGCCAGCAGCTTAACAGGGCATTCTGGAAACACCATATATTTT
v_call: TRBV11-3
d_call: .
clone_size: few
j_call: TRBJ1-3

cdr3_aa: CASSSGGPFGYGYTF
cdr3_nt: TGTGCCAGCAGCTCGGGAGGGCCCTTCGGCTATGGCTACACCTTC
v_call: TRBV5-4
d_call: .
clone_size: .
j_call: TRBJ1-2

cdr3_aa: CASSLGPTGGGISGNTIYF
cdr3_nt: TGTGCCAGCAGCTTAGGCCCGACAGGGGGGGGAATCTCTGGAAACACCATATATTTT
v_call: TRBV7-2
d_call: TRBD1
clone_size: medium-sized
j_call: TRBJ1-3

cdr3_aa: CASRGLAGANFYEQYF
cdr3_nt: TGTGCCAGCAGAGGTCTAGCGGGAGCCAATTTTTACGAGCAGTACTTC
v_call: TRBV2
d_call: TRBD2
clone_size: few
j_call: TRBJ2-7

cdr3_aa: CASSYTLGQIYEQYF
cdr3_nt: TGTGCCAGCAGTTACACCCTAGGACAGATATACGAGCAGTACTTC
v_call: TRBV6-9
d_call: .
clone_size: .
j_call: TRBJ2-7

cdr3_aa: CSGRQGGTDTQYF
cdr3_nt: TGCAGCGGCCGACAGGGTGGGACAGATACGCAGTATTTT
v_call: TRBV29-1
d_call: TRBD1
clone_size: .
j_call: TRBJ2-3

cdr3_aa: CASSGSLPYEQYF
cdr3_nt: TGTGCCAGCAGTGGTAGTTTACCCTACGAGCAGTACTTC
v_call: TRBV2
d_call: .
clone_size: .
j_call: TRBJ2-7

cdr3_aa: CASSLSGPSTYEQYF
cdr3_nt: TGTGCCAGCAGTTTATCCGGACCTAGTACCTACGAGCAGTACTTC
v_call: TRBV28
d_call: .
clone_size: .
j_call: TRBJ2-7

cdr3_aa: CASSLGTGGEKLFF
cdr3_nt: TGCGCCAGCAGCTTGGGGACAGGGGGAGAAAAACTGTTTTTT
v_call: TRBV5-1
d_call: TRBD1
clone_size: .
j_call: TRBJ1-4

cdr3_aa: CASRAEGTNTGELFF
cdr3_nt: TGTGCCAGCAGGGCGGAGGGCACGAACACCGGGGAGCTGTTTTTT
v_call: TRBV2
d_call: .
clone_size: .
j_call: TRBJ2-2

cdr3_aa: CASSAKGAANTGELFF
cdr3_nt: TGTGCCAGCAGTGCGAAGGGGGCCGCGAACACCGGGGAGCTGTTTTTT
v_call: TRBV25-1
d_call: TRBD1
clone_size: once
j_call: TRBJ2-2

cdr3_aa: CASSIRWLGTEAFF
cdr3_nt: TGTGCCAGTAGTATCCGCTGGTTAGGCACTGAAGCTTTCTTT
v_call: TRBV19
d_call: .
clone_size: once
j_call: TRBJ1-1

cdr3_aa: CASSLGDRRDTQYF
cdr3_nt: TGCGCCAGCAGTTTGGGGGACAGGAGAGATACGCAGTATTTT
v_call: TRBV5-1
d_call: TRBD1
clone_size: .
j_call: TRBJ2-3

cdr3_aa: CASSYSYEQYF
cdr3_nt: TGTGCCAGCAGCTATTCCTACGAGCAGTACTTC
v_call: TRBV28
d_call: .
clone_size: .
j_call: TRBJ2-7

cdr3_aa: CASSLDRGRETQYF
cdr3_nt: TGTGCCAGCAGCTTAGATAGGGGGCGAGAGACCCAGTACTTC
v_call: TRBV11-2
d_call: TRBD1
clone_size: .
j_call: TRBJ2-5

cdr3_aa: CATSRDIGRAVYEQYF
cdr3_nt: TGTGCCACCAGCAGAGATATTGGGAGGGCGGTCTACGAGCAGTACTTC
v_call: TRBV15
d_call: TRBD2
clone_size: .
j_call: TRBJ2-7

cdr3_aa: CASSQITGRGTDTQYF
cdr3_nt: TGTGCCAGCAGCCAAATAACAGGGAGGGGCACAGATACGCAGTATTTT
v_call: TRBV4-2
d_call: .
clone_size: few
j_call: TRBJ2-3

cdr3_aa: CASSLNGRREETQYF
cdr3_nt: TGTGCCAGCAGCTTAAATGGCAGAAGAGAAGAGACCCAGTACTTC
v_call: TRBV7-6
d_call: .
clone_size: once
j_call: TRBJ2-5

cdr3_aa: CASSLASTSGLYEQYF
cdr3_nt: TGTGCCAGCAGTTTAGCGTCCACTAGCGGTCTCTACGAGCAGTACTTC
v_call: TRBV13
d_call: TRBD2
clone_size: .
j_call: TRBJ2-7

cdr3_aa: CASSTSGRDTQYF
cdr3_nt: TGTGCCAGCAGTACCAGCGGGAGGGATACGCAGTATTTT
v_call: TRBV6-1
d_call: TRBD2
clone_size: few
j_call: TRBJ2-3

cdr3_aa: CASSLDKWGARVNTEAFF
cdr3_nt: TGTGCCAGCAGCTTAGATAAGTGGGGGGCCCGGGTGAACACTGAAGCTTTCTTT
v_call: TRBV11-2
d_call: .
clone_size: .
j_call: TRBJ1-1

cdr3_aa: CSYFYSGTTDTQYF
cdr3_nt: TGCAGCTATTTTTATTCCGGGACCACAGATACGCAGTATTTT
v_call: TRBV29-1
d_call: .
clone_size: .
j_call: TRBJ2-3

cdr3_aa: CASSFDSLGQPQHF
cdr3_nt: TGTGCCAGCAGTTTTGACTCGCTGGGTCAGCCCCAGCATTTT
v_call: TRBV27
d_call: .
clone_size: .
j_call: TRBJ1-5

cdr3_aa: CASRADWNTEAFF
cdr3_nt: TGTGCCAGCAGGGCGGACTGGAACACTGAAGCTTTCTTT
v_call: TRBV6-6
d_call: .
clone_size: few
j_call: TRBJ1-1

cdr3_aa: CAWDRGHYNEQFF
cdr3_nt: TGTGCCTGGGACCGGGGCCACTACAATGAGCAGTTCTTC
v_call: TRBV30
d_call: .
clone_size: .
j_call: TRBJ2-1

cdr3_aa: CASSEYRSGQPQHF
cdr3_nt: TGTGCCAGCAGCGAGTACAGGTCGGGGCAGCCCCAGCATTTT
v_call: TRBV7-4
d_call: .
clone_size: few
j_call: TRBJ1-5

cdr3_aa: CASSLAGGVFGNEQFF
cdr3_nt: TGTGCCAGCAGCTTGGCAGGGGGCGTTTTTGGAAATGAGCAGTTCTTC
v_call: TRBV5-4
d_call: TRBD1
clone_size: .
j_call: TRBJ2-1

cdr3_aa: CASSLVGQGRQNIQYF
cdr3_nt: TGTGCCAGCAGCTTGGTAGGACAGGGGCGTCAAAACATTCAGTACTTC
v_call: TRBV5-4
d_call: TRBD1
clone_size: .
j_call: TRBJ2-4

cdr3_aa: CASRQDSNQPQHF
cdr3_nt: TGTGCCAGCAGGCAGGACAGCAATCAGCCCCAGCATTTT
v_call: TRBV6-6
d_call: .
clone_size: few
j_call: TRBJ1-5

cdr3_aa: CASRPGTSGADTQYF
cdr3_nt: TGTGCCAGCAGGCCCGGGACTAGCGGGGCAGATACGCAGTATTTT
v_call: TRBV25-1
d_call: TRBD2
clone_size: .
j_call: TRBJ2-3

cdr3_aa: CASSEALRGPYEQYF
cdr3_nt: TGTGCCAGCAGTGAAGCGCTAAGAGGGCCCTACGAGCAGTACTTC
v_call: TRBV6-1
d_call: .
clone_size: few
j_call: TRBJ2-7

cdr3_aa: CASSFPLAPQRGGTGELFF
cdr3_nt: TGTGCCAGCAGCTTTCCACTAGCGCCCCAACGCGGGGGCACCGGGGAGCTGTTTTTT
v_call: TRBV7-2
d_call: TRBD2
clone_size: few
j_call: TRBJ2-2

cdr3_aa: CASSPTTSGTDTQYF
cdr3_nt: TGTGCCAGCTCACCCACGACTAGCGGCACAGATACGCAGTATTTT
v_call: TRBV18
d_call: TRBD2
clone_size: .
j_call: TRBJ2-3

cdr3_aa: CASSKSVSPGRNQPQHF
cdr3_nt: TGTGCCAGCAGCAAATCGGTCTCTCCAGGGAGAAATCAGCCCCAGCATTTT
v_call: TRBV21-1
d_call: .
clone_size: few
j_call: TRBJ1-5

cdr3_aa: CASRRVGMGYNEQFF
cdr3_nt: TGTGCCAGCCGACGGGTAGGGATGGGGTACAATGAGCAGTTCTTC
v_call: TRBV6-1
d_call: .
clone_size: .
j_call: TRBJ2-1

cdr3_aa: CASKNRASTDTQYF
cdr3_nt: TGTGCCAGTAAAAACAGAGCTAGCACAGATACGCAGTATTTT
v_call: TRBV19
d_call: .
clone_size: .
j_call: TRBJ2-3

cdr3_aa: CASSWSGGTEAFF
cdr3_nt: TGTGCCAGCAGTTGGTCAGGGGGCACTGAAGCTTTCTTT
v_call: TRBV6-5
d_call: TRBD1
clone_size: few
j_call: TRBJ1-1

cdr3_aa: CASSPLAGGQETQYF
cdr3_nt: TGTGCCAGCAGTCCACTAGCGGGAGGCCAAGAGACCCAGTACTTC
v_call: TRBV6-1
d_call: TRBD2
clone_size: .
j_call: TRBJ2-5

cdr3_aa: CASSPSKKAVADTQYF
cdr3_nt: TGTGCCAGCTCACCGTCCAAAAAAGCTGTGGCAGATACGCAGTATTTT
v_call: TRBV18
d_call: .
clone_size: once
j_call: TRBJ2-3

cdr3_aa: CAGGSSSYNEQFF
cdr3_nt: TGTGCTGGGGGATCTAGCTCCTACAATGAGCAGTTCTTC
v_call: TRBV28
d_call: .
clone_size: once
j_call: TRBJ2-1

cdr3_aa: CASSSHRGRTNTEAFF
cdr3_nt: TGTGCCAGCAGTTCACACCGGGGCAGAACGAACACTGAAGCTTTCTTT
v_call: TRBV28
d_call: .
clone_size: .
j_call: TRBJ1-1

cdr3_aa: CASSPMLGAGETQYF
cdr3_nt: TGCGCCAGCAGCCCGATGTTGGGGGCAGGTGAGACCCAGTACTTC
v_call: TRBV5-1
d_call: .
clone_size: few
j_call: TRBJ2-5